This TCR beta chain was sequenced in a study of T cells after yellow fever vaccination. Study-wide results and caveats: Clones that expanded after primary vaccination mostly reappeared after the booster (96% CD4, approximately 89% CD8).

In making TCR cDNA, 5'RACE template switching added a universal primer site and UMIs to it. TCRdb reprocessed the 5' RACE reads with MiXCR, giving one entry per CDR3 protein. Here the sample spans 250,000 to 350,000 distinct CDR3 sequences, approximately 4% being singletons. The CDR3 length is 16 residues. The V gene end was trimmed by 4 bases and the J gene end by 5 bases; junction bases not matched to a gene: 8. From germline, CDR1 is SGHRS and CDR2 YFSETQ. This clonotype was seen more than once but under ten times. What it binds is unknown. The starting material was PBMCs, obtained 15 days after the yellow fever booster vaccination. The chain employs TRBV5-1 and TRBJ2-3, with 12 bases matching TRBD2. This TCR was sampled from a man younger than 35 who received the YFV17D yellow fever vaccine. CDR3 DNA: TGCGCCAGCAGCCTCCCGACTAGCGGGGGTGTAGATACGCAGTATTTT. It encodes CASSLPTSGGVDTQYF.